Sequencing of this TCR beta chain was carried out in a study of cytomegalovirus exposure and HLA in healthy donors. PCR amplification relied on 60 Vbeta primers (plus 13 Jbeta primers). The table came from immunoSEQ multiplex PCR; TCRdb's copy has only in-frame clones and leaves some out. The profile shows about 150,000 clones, 64% of them singletons. The CDR3 extends over 15 amino acids. Germline lookup yields CDR1 SGHRS and CDR2 YFSETQ. Between the trimmed V and J ends, which lost 4 bases and 2 bases, there was a span of 12 bases. This rearrangement joins TRBV5-1 to TRBJ1-4; D unclear. Sequenced input: PBMCs. The sequence was collected from a young woman in good health and CMV-seropositive. CDR3 coding DNA: TGCGCCAGCAGCGCCCCGACTGGGACTAATGAAAAACTGTTTTTT. It translates to CASSAPTGTNEKLFF.